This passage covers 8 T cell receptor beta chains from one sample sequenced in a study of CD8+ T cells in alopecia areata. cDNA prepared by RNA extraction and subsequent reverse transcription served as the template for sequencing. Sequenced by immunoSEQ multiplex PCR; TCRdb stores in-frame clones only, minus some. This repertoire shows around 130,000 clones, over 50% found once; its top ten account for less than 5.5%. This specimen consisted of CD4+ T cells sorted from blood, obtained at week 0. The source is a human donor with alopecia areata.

The CDR3, as DNA: TGCGCCAGCAGCTTGGCCGACAGGGGTTCGCCGCAGTATTTT. This translates into CASSLADRGSPQYF. J is TRBJ2-3 and V is TRBV5-1; 8 bases are shared with TRBD1. Trimming removed 0 bases from V and 10 bases from J; junction bases left unmatched: 7. CDR1 and CDR2 from the germline V gene are SGHRS and YFSETQ. This CDR3 is built from 14 residues.

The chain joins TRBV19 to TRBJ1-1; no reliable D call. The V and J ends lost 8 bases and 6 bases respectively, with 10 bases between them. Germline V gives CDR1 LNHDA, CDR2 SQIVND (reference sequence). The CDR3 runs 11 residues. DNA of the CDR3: TGTGCCAGTCGCCTTAGCGCTGAAGCTTTCTTT. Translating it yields CASRLSAEAFF.

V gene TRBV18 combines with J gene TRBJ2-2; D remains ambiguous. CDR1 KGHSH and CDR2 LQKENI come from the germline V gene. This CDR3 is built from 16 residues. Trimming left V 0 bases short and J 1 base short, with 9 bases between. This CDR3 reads CASSPPQAQNTGELFF. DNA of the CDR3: TGTGCCAGCTCACCACCGCAGGCCCAGAACACCGGGGAGCTGTTTTTT.

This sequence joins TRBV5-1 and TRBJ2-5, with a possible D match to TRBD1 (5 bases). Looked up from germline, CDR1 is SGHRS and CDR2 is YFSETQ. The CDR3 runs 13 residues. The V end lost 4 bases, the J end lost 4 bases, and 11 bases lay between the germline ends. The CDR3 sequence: CASSLEGAETQYF. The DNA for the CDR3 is TGCGCCAGCAGCCTGGAAGGGGCAGAGACCCAGTACTTC.

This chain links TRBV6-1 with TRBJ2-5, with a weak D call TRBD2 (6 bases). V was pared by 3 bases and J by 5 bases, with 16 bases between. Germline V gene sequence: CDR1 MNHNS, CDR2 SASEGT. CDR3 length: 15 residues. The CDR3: CASSEFASDGETQYF. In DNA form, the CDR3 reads TGTGCCAGCAGTGAGTTCGCTAGCGATGGGGAGACCCAGTACTTC.

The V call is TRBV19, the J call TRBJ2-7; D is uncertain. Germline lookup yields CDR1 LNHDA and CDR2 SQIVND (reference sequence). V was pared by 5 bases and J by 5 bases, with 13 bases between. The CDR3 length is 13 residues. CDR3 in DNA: TGTGCCAGTAGTCTGGATCTAAGCAACGAGCAGTACTTC. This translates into CASSLDLSNEQYF.

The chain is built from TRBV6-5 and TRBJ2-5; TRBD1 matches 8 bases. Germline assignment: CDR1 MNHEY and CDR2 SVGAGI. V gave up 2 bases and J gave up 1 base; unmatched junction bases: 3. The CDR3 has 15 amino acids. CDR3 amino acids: CASSYAGTGQETQYF. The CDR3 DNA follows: TGTGCCAGCAGTTACGCGGGGACAGGCCAAGAGACCCAGTACTTC.

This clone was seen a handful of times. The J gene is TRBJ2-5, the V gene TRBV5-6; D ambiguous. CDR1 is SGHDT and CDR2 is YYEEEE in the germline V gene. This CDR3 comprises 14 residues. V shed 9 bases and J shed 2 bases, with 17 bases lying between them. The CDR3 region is CATSWSPLQETQYF. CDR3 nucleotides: TGTGCCACCTCGTGGTCCCCCTTGCAAGAGACCCAGTACTTC.